Listed below are T cell receptor beta chains from one sample, sequenced in a study of regulatory T cells in long-lasting Graves disease. MiXCR was run by TCRdb on the multiplex PCR reads, yielding one entry per CDR3 protein. The data hold hundreds of thousands of distinct CDR3 sequences, with around 20% observed a single time. Sequencing used peripheral blood mononuclear cells (PBMCs), obtained when the disease was refractory, from a patient treated with antithyroid drugs. These receptor sequences come from a female donor with Graves disease. CDR3s include the opening cysteine and the closing phenylalanine or tryptophan. A D gene is named only where the DNA matches it firmly. Only part of the rows carry a size: once, few, many, or a class if the clone is expanded.

cdr3_aa,cdr3_nt,j_call,v_call,d_call,clone_size
CASIGRQGFAGELFF,TGTGCCAGCATTGGTAGACAGGGATTCGCCGGGGAGCTGTTTTTT,TRBJ2-2,TRBV6-1,TRBD1,.
CASSRSPYEQYF,TGTGCCAGCAGCCGATCACCCTACGAGCAGTACTTC,TRBJ2-7,TRBV3-1,.,few
CASSQLDRSSYEQYF,TGTGCCAGCAGCCAGCTGGACAGGAGCTCCTACGAGCAGTACTTC,TRBJ2-7,TRBV14,TRBD1,.
CSARDPGDTEAFF,TGCAGTGCTAGAGACCCAGGGGACACTGAAGCTTTCTTT,TRBJ1-1,TRBV20-1,.,many
CASSHRDLNGYTF,TGTGCCAGCAGCCACAGGGACTTAAATGGCTACACCTTC,TRBJ1-2,TRBV3-1,.,.
CASSLFGGPEETQYF,TGTGCCAGCAGTTTGTTCGGGGGGCCCGAAGAGACCCAGTACTTC,TRBJ2-5,TRBV12-3/TRBV12-4,.,many
CASSRPGGRANEQYF,TGTGCCAGCAGCCGTCCCGGTGGCAGGGCCAACGAGCAGTACTTC,TRBJ2-7,TRBV6-2/TRBV6-3,.,many
CASSLLGGAGDHEQYF,TGTGCCAGCAGCTTGCTGGGGGGAGCGGGAGATCACGAGCAGTACTTC,TRBJ2-7,TRBV9,TRBD2,many
CASSLAQGGYEQYF,TGCGCCAGCAGCTTGGCCCAGGGCGGTTACGAGCAGTACTTC,TRBJ2-7,TRBV5-1,.,few
CASSPWSTNTEAFF,TGTGCCAGCAGTCCGTGGAGCACGAACACTGAAGCTTTCTTT,TRBJ1-1,TRBV12-3/TRBV12-4,.,many
CACLISRPPPYNEQFF,TGTGCCTGCCTGATTTCCCGACCCCCTCCCTACAATGAGCAGTTCTTC,TRBJ2-1,TRBV30,.,.
CASSTLLISGGTNEKLFF,TGTGCCAGTAGTACCCTCCTAATTTCGGGTGGTACTAATGAAAAACTGTTTTTT,TRBJ1-4,TRBV19,.,.